This T cell receptor (beta chain) was identified during a study of glioma-infiltrating T cells. Study-wide results and limits: CDR3 overlap between tissue and blood was very small.

Germline trimming cut 6 bases from V and 3 bases from J; bases unmatched to any gene: 12. Germline V lookup: CDR1 DFQATT, CDR2 SNEGSKA (reference sequence). This CDR3 has 17 residues. This clonotype was observed many times. Its specificity is unknown. TCR alpha and beta CDR3 regions were amplified from RNA using iRepertoire nested multiplex PCR. MiXCR, applied by TCRdb to the multiplex PCR reads, yields one record per CDR3 protein. The sample yields under 50,000 distinct CDR3 sequences, about a fifth seen once. The rearrangement uses TRBV20-1 and TRBJ2-3; 13 bases match TRBD2. The sequence came from a human donor with low-grade glioma or glioblastoma, undergoing nonglioma brain surgery, or in good health (not recorded which). The specimen sequenced was glioma tissue, nonneoplastic brain tissue, or PBMCs (not recorded which). CDR3 coding DNA: TGCAGTGCCCCCACCCCACTAGCGGGAGGGCCTACAGATACGCAGTATTTT. Translated: CSAPTPLAGGPTDTQYF.